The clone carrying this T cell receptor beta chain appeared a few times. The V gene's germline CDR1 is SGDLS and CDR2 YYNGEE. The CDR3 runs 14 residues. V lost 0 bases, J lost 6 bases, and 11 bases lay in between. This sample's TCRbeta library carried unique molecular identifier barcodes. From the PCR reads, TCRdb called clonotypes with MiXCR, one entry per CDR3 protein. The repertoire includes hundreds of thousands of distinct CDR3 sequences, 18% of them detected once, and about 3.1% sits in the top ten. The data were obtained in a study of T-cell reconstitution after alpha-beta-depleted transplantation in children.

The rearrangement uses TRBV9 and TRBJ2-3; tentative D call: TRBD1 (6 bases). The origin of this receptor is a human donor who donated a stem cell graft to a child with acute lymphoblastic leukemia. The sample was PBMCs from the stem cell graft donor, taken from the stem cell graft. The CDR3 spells CASSVEWGRDTQYF. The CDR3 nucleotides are TGTGCCAGCAGCGTAGAATGGGGGCGCGATACGCAGTATTTT.